Following are 29 T cell receptor beta chains from one sample sequenced in a study of T cells in Graves' hyperthyroidism and ophthalmopathy (dated by TCRdb to 2018 to 2020). The library was obtained by multiplex PCR. The reads were generated on an Illumina HiSeq 2000. Amplification of TCR beta CDR3 regions was carried out from RNA transcripts. A first-round RT-PCR of the TCR CDR3 used the HTBI primer set with the Qiagen OneStep RT-PCR kit. The raw public data were reprocessed by TCRdb itself: fastp quality trimming at Q25, MiXCR clonotype calling, in-frame beta chains only. Rows are combined by CDR3 protein, so each entry shows the most common genes and DNA. This sample gives 500,000 to 750,000 distinct CDR3 sequences in total; approximately 44% of them show up just once. The ten biggest clones cover about 8.3% of the sample. The specimen was peripheral blood or thyroid tissue (not recorded which). The receptor set was obtained from a young woman with Graves' hyperthyroidism.

CDR3 region: CACKDRNQPQHF. DNA of the CDR3: TGTGCCTGCAAAGACCGCAATCAGCCCCAGCATTTT. V is TRBV30 and J is TRBJ1-5; D unclear. V was clipped by 6 bases and J by 2 bases, with 8 bases between them. Per the germline V gene, CDR1 is GTSNPN and CDR2 is SVGIG (reference sequence). There are 12 residues in the CDR3.

This rearrangement joins TRBV29-1 to TRBJ1-1, with D tentatively TRBD1 (5 bases). Germline values: CDR1 SQVTM, CDR2 ANQGSEA. The CDR3 runs 14 residues. The V gene lost 6 bases and the J gene lost 4 bases, with 18 bases spanning the gap. The CDR3: CSVQGFSYSTEAFF. For the CDR3, the DNA is TGCAGCGTCCAGGGCTTTTCGTATAGCACTGAAGCTTTCTTT.

The chain is built from TRBV7-9 and TRBJ2-2; D is possibly TRBD1 (5 bases). V lost 9 bases and J 1 base, leaving 12 bases between the germline ends. There are 14 residues in the CDR3. Germline V gives CDR1 SEHNR, CDR2 FQNEAQ (reference sequence). For the CDR3, the DNA is TGTGCCAGTCTGGGCAGGGAGAACACCGGGGAGCTGTTTTTT. This encodes CASLGRENTGELFF.

This clonotype appeared a few times. The junction departs from the called germline gene at one end, perhaps through a read error. V usage is TRBV7-7 and J usage is TRBJ2-5, with D perhaps given as TRBD1 or TRBD2 (5 bases each). The end of the DNA is better explained by TRBJ2-1, so the J call may be wrong. The CDR3 has 14 amino acids. In germline, CDR1 is SSHAT, CDR2 FNYEAQ (reference sequence). CDR3 in amino acids: CASSLSGTVNEQFF. CDR3 in DNA: TGTGCTAGCAGCTTATCCGGGACGGTCAATGAGCAGTTCTTC.

Remarks on this clonotype: This may arise from a read error, as a much more abundant clone is one base away. The CDR3 sequence: CASAPGPYGTGAFF. CDR3 coding DNA: TGTGCCAGCGCCCCGGGCCCGTATGGGACTGGAGCTTTCTTT. The chain uses TRBV7-2 and TRBJ1-1; D may be TRBD1 (5 bases). This CDR3 has 14 amino acids. Germline lookup yields CDR1 SGHTA and CDR2 FQGNSA.

This clonotype was picked up many times. CDR3 residues: CASSYRWDLRTNYGYTF. CDR3 nucleotides: TGTGCCAGCAGTTACAGATGGGACCTCCGAACTAACTATGGCTACACCTTC. The V call is TRBV6-5, the J call TRBJ1-2; D is perhaps TRBD1 (5 bases). The CDR3 consists of 17 residues. The V gene lost 2 bases and the J gene lost 0 bases, with 16 bases spanning the gap. Germline V gives CDR1 MNHEY, CDR2 SVGAGI.

The V gene is TRBV10-3, the J gene TRBJ1-1; D uncertain. V was clipped by 6 bases and J by 10 bases, with 9 bases between them. Germline V CDR1 and CDR2: ENHRY, SYGVKD. The CDR3 loop spans 10 amino acids. CDR3: CAIREARAFF. The CDR3, as DNA: TGTGCCATCAGGGAGGCGAGAGCTTTCTTT.

The chain employs TRBV7-2 and TRBJ2-2, with D tentatively TRBD2 (5 bases). The CDR3 extends over 12 amino acids. Germline assignment: CDR1 SGHTA and CDR2 FQGNSA. The V end lost 3 bases, the J end lost 9 bases, and 8 bases lay between the germline ends. CDR3 residues: CASSFGEWELFF. CDR3 nucleotides: TGTGCCAGCAGCTTTGGGGAGTGGGAGCTGTTTTTT.

The chain joins TRBV10-3 to TRBJ2-5; D ambiguous. This CDR3 region has 14 residues. Looked up from germline, CDR1 is ENHRY and CDR2 is SYGVKD. V was pared by 0 bases and J by 2 bases, with 7 bases between. CDR3 in amino acids: CAISESGSQETQYF. CDR3 bases: TGTGCCATCAGTGAGTCGGGCAGTCAAGAGACCCAGTACTTC.

A word on this clonotype: No conserved phenylalanine or tryptophan ends this CDR3, so it is likely a read error. The DNA is omitted, as the CDR3 cannot be located on it reliably, and the CDR3 follows TCRdb's listing. V gene TRBV20-1 combines with J gene TRBJ1-2; the table's D call of TRBD1 was not tested on the DNA. The V gene's germline CDR1 is DFQATT and CDR2 SNEGSKA (reference sequence). The CDR3 extends over 10 residues, inclusive of both ends. The CDR3 protein is CSARVPGTTY.

This clonotype was observed many times. The chain is built from TRBV29-1 and TRBJ2-2; no firm D call. CDR3 length equals 10 residues. Germline V gene lookup returns CDR1 SQVTM and CDR2 ANQGSEA. The CDR3 DNA sequence: TGCAGTTCTAATCGGGGGGAGCTGTTTTTT. This sequence encodes CSSNRGELFF.

This clonotype was counted at least ten times. J is TRBJ1-5 and V is TRBV7-9, with D possibly matching TRBD1 (5 bases). Trimming cost V 1 base and J 7 bases, with 11 bases left between them. The CDR3 covers 14 residues. In germline, CDR1 is SEHNR, CDR2 FQNEAQ (reference sequence). The CDR3 spells CASSLGGREQPQHF. The CDR3 DNA follows: TGTGCCAGCAGCTTAGGAGGCAGGGAACAGCCCCAGCATTTT. Based on the CDR3 plus reference TRBV7-9 and TRBJ1-5, the full variable domain is DTGVSQNPRHKITKRGQNVTFRCDPISEHNRLYWYRQTLGQGPEFLTYFQNEAQLEKSRLLSDRFSAERPKGSFSTLEIQRTEQGDSAMYLCASSLGGREQPQHFGDGTRLSIL.

The chain is built from TRBV20-1 and TRBJ2-1; 10 bases align to TRBD2. The length of the CDR3 is 14 residues. CDR1 is DFQATT and CDR2 is SNEGSKA in the germline V gene (reference sequence). V dropped 6 bases and J dropped 7; count of bases not matched to a gene: 9. The CDR3 spells CSARQPSGRNEQFF. The CDR3 DNA reads as TGCAGTGCGCGCCAACCTAGCGGGAGAAATGAGCAGTTCTTC.

This clonotype was seen at least ten times. This chain joins TRBV7-9 and TRBJ2-7, with 7 bases that match TRBD1. The CDR3 sequence is 16 residues long. From germline, CDR1 is SEHNR and CDR2 FQNEAQ (reference sequence). The junction had 6 bases not matched to a gene; V was cut back by 0 bases and J by 1 base. CDR3 amino acids: CASSLALGTDSYEQYF. CDR3 in DNA: TGTGCCAGCAGCTTAGCGCTGGGGACAGATTCCTACGAGCAGTACTTC.

A word on this clonotype: Mismatch with germline at one junction end may stem from a read error. This chain uses TRBV7-8 with TRBJ2-2, with D possibly being TRBD2 (6 bases). The CDR3 totals 13 residues. CDR1 and CDR2 (germline): SGHVS, FQNEAQ. CDR3 residues: CASSQDPTGGLFF. The CDR3 DNA follows: TGTGCCAGCAGCCAAGATCCCACCGGGGGGCTGTTTTTT. Variable domain in full (rest from reference TRBV7-8 and TRBJ2-2): GAGVSQSPRYKVAKRGQDVALRCDPISGHVSLFWYQQALGQGPEFLTYFQNEAQLDKSGLPSDRFFAERPEGSVSTLKIQRTQQEDSAVYLCASSQDPTGGLFFGEGSRLTVL.

The chain recombines TRBV6-1 with TRBJ2-2; 9 nucleotides align to TRBD2. CDR1 and CDR2 (germline): MNHNS, SASEGT. After removal of 6 bases from V and 1 base from J, the junction contained 3 bases not matched to a gene. The CDR3 is made up of 15 amino acids. CDR3 amino acids: CASRKTSGNTGELFF. In DNA, the CDR3 is TGTGCCAGCAGGAAGACTAGCGGGAACACCGGGGAGCTGTTTTTT.

Of note for this clonotype: One end of the junction fails to match germline, which may point to a read error. The J gene is TRBJ1-2, the V gene TRBV19; 7 bases are shared with TRBD1. The germline V gene encodes CDR1 LNHDA and CDR2 SQIVND (reference sequence). This CDR3 is 15 amino acids long. The CDR3 DNA follows: TGTGCCGGTAGTGATCGGGCAGGGGGAGGTGATGGCTACACCTTC. Protein: CAGSDRAGGGDGYTF.

Details on this clonotype: This clone may be a read error of a much larger clone one base away. This likely comes from a read error, as the CDR3 has no conserved phenylalanine or tryptophan at its end. The chain employs TRBV4-3 and TRBJ1-5; the match to TRBD1 covers 11 bases. The CDR3 is 15 residues long. Looked up from germline, CDR1 is LGHNA and CDR2 is YSLEER. Unmatched junction bases numbered 1, after V lost 2 bases and J lost 4 bases. The CDR3 DNA follows: TGCGCCAGCAGCCAAAGGGACAGGGGGAATCAGCCCCAGCATCTT. Translating it yields CASSQRDRGNQPQHL.

This clonotype appeared many times. V and J are TRBV5-1 and TRBJ1-4; no definite D call. Germline V gene data show CDR1 as SGHRS and CDR2 as YFSETQ. The CDR3 length is 15 residues. V dropped 4 bases and J dropped 3 bases, with 13 bases sitting between them. In nucleotides, the CDR3 is TGCGCCAGCAGCCGGGAGCCCGGGGCTAATGAAAAACTGTTTTTT. It specifies CASSREPGANEKLFF.

This sequence joins TRBV10-3 and TRBJ1-2; D gene ambiguous. The CDR3 runs to 12 residues. The germline CDR1 and CDR2 sequences are ENHRY and SYGVKD. V gave up 5 bases and J gave up 5 bases, with 9 bases separating them. The CDR3 spells CAISLRGYGYTF. The CDR3 bases are TGTGCCATCAGTCTCCGGGGTTATGGCTACACCTTC.

This clonotype was observed many times. The rearrangement uses TRBV12-3 or TRBV12-4 and TRBJ1-5; no definite D call. Trimming pared 3 bases from V and 0 bases from J, leaving 12 bases between. This CDR3 contains 16 residues. CDR3 in DNA: TGTGCCAGCAGTTTGAAGGGTCAAGCTAGCAATCAGCCCCAGCATTTT. Translation gives CASSLKGQASNQPQHF.

The CDR3 loop is CATSDVGLAGYNEQFF. The CDR3 bases are TGTGCCACCAGTGACGTAGGCCTAGCGGGGTACAATGAGCAGTTCTTC. The chain employs TRBV24-1 and TRBJ2-5, with 9 bases identical to TRBD2. The J call may not be correct, given that the DNA end is closer to TRBJ2-1. The germline V gene encodes CDR1 KGHDR and CDR2 SFDVKD. The CDR3 extends over 16 amino acids.

The CDR3 DNA reads TGTGCCAGCAGCTTATTTAGGGGGGACGAGCAGTACTTC. Translating gives CASSLFRGDEQYF. The V and J genes are TRBV7-2 and TRBJ2-7; possibly TRBD1 or TRBD2 for D (6 bases each). The CDR3 spans 13 residues. Germline values: CDR1 SGHTA, CDR2 FQGNSA. The ends were cut back, 2 bases at V and 5 bases at J, with 10 bases in the middle.

This chain joins TRBV24-1 and TRBJ2-7, with 11 bases aligning to TRBD2. The J call may be in error: the DNA end matches TRBJ2-1 better. Germline V gene lookup returns CDR1 KGHDR and CDR2 SFDVKD. This CDR3 contains 17 residues. The CDR3 here is CATSDQTSGSRYNEQFF. CDR3 DNA sequence: TGTGCCACCAGTGACCAAACTAGCGGGAGTAGGTACAATGAGCAGTTCTTC.

This clonotype was detected ten times or more. The J gene is TRBJ2-1, the V gene TRBV24-1; 9 nucleotides line up with TRBD2. CDR3 length: 13 amino acids. Trimming cost V 4 bases and J 12 bases; bases outside gene matches: 6. In germline, CDR1 is KGHDR, CDR2 SFDVKD. The CDR3 sequence: CATSEQKREAQFF. The CDR3 coding sequence is TGTGCCACCAGTGAGCAGAAGCGGGAGGCGCAGTTCTTC.

This clonotype was seen many times. The chain couples TRBV6-1 to TRBJ2-7; no firm D call. Germline V gene lookup returns CDR1 MNHNS and CDR2 SASEGT. The CDR3 length is 14 residues. V lost 3 bases and J 0 bases, leaving 9 bases between the germline ends. The DNA for the CDR3 is TGTGCCAGCAGTGAGGTACAAGACTCCTACGAGCAGTACTTC. This codes for CASSEVQDSYEQYF.

The chain employs TRBV2 and TRBJ1-2; D is unclear. The CDR3 runs to 10 residues. V was cut by 6 bases and J by 12 bases, with 11 bases left in between. Per the germline V gene, CDR1 is SNHLY and CDR2 is FYNNEI. In nucleotides, the CDR3 is TGTGCCAGCAGCGTTACGGCGAACACCTTC. Translating it yields CASSVTANTF.

There are many counts of this clonotype. This chain connects TRBV4-1 to TRBJ2-2; D is undetermined. CDR3 size: 13 residues. The V gene's germline CDR1 is MGHRA and CDR2 YSYEKL. V lost 1 base and J lost 5, with 5 bases in between. The DNA of the CDR3 is TGCGCCAGCAGCCAAGTAGAGACCGGGGAGCTGTTTTTT. Protein: CASSQVETGELFF.

Notes on this clonotype: Possible read error: a much larger clone is one base away. CDR3 DNA sequence: TGCAGCGCGGGACTAGCGGGAGGGCCCCCCCACGAGCAGTACTTC. It is translated as CSAGLAGGPPHEQYF. V usage is TRBV29-1 and J usage is TRBJ2-7, with 16 nucleotides matching TRBD2. From germline, CDR1 is SQVTM and CDR2 ANQGSEA. This CDR3 region has 15 residues. With 7 bases clipped from V and 5 bases from J, the junction kept 8 bases outside the gene matches.